One TCR beta chain is described in this entry. The antigen remains unidentified. This sample is part of a study of OX40 agonist ivuxolimab in advanced cancers. Looking at the study overall: Partial responses, seen in three patients, involved one hepatocellular carcinoma and two cutaneous melanomas. Findings and caveats of the study: In CD8+ T cells, expanded clones were on average more numerous than in CD4+.

This CDR3 is built from 15 residues. The V end was cut by 6 bases, the J end by 0 bases, with 12 bases between. Germline-derived CDR1 and CDR2 are WSHSY and SAAADI. This table comes from immunoSEQ multiplex PCR, and its TCRdb copy is limited to in-frame clones, with some not included. The repertoire has about 32,000 clones, 84% of them found once; the top ten carry approximately 21%. This rearrangement joins TRBV10-2 to TRBJ1-3, with D possibly matching TRBD1 (5 bases). The sequencing used CD4+ or CD8+ T cells sorted from blood, collected in a trial of the OX40 agonist ivuxolimab. This TCR was sampled from an adult with an advanced solid tumor such as melanoma, head and neck, liver or kidney cancer. CDR3 nucleotides: TGCGCCAGCAGCCCTACAGGTTCCTCTGGAAACACCATATATTTT. Residues: CASSPTGSSGNTIYF.